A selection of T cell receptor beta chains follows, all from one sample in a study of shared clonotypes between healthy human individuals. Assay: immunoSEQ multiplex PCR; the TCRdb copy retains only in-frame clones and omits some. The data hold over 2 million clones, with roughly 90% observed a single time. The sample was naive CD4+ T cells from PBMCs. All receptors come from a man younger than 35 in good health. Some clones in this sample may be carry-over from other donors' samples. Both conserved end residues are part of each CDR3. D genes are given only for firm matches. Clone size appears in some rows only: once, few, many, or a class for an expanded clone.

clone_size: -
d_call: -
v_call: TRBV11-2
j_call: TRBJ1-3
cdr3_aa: CASSSLQGGGNTIYF
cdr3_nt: TGTGCCAGCAGCTCACTACAGGGAGGTGGAAACACCATATATTTT

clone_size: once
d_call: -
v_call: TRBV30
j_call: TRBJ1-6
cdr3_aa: CAWSVAKHVPLHF
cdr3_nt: TGTGCCTGGAGTGTTGCCAAACACGTCCCCCTCCACTTT

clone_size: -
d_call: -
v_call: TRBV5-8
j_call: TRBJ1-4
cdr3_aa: CASSFIQRSTNEKLFF
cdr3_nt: TGTGCCAGCAGTTTTATTCAGCGATCAACTAATGAAAAACTGTTTTTT

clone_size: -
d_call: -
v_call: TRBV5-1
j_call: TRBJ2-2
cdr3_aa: CASSLAGAVNTGELFF
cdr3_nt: TGCGCCAGCAGCTTGGCCGGGGCGGTTAACACCGGGGAGCTGTTTTTT

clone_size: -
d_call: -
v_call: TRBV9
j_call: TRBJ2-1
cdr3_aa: CASSLDPSPSEQFF
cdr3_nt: TGTGCCAGCAGCCTCGACCCCTCCCCAAGTGAGCAGTTCTTC

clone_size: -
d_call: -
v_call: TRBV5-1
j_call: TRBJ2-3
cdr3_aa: CASSLGYAGTSTDTQYF
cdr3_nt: TGCGCCAGCAGCTTGGGGTACGCGGGGACAAGCACAGATACGCAGTATTTT

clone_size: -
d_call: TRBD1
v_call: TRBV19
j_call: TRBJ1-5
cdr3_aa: CASSINGQGGPQHF
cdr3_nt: TGTGCCAGTAGTATTAACGGACAGGGAGGGCCCCAGCATTTT

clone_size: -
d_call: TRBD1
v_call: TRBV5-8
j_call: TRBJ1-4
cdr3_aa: CASSKGQATNEKLFF
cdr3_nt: TGTGCCAGCAGCAAAGGACAGGCGACTAATGAAAAACTGTTTTTT

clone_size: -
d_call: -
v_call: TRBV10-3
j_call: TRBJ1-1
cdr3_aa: CAISESKGIMNTEAFF
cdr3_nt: TGTGCCATCAGTGAGTCAAAGGGGATAATGAACACTGAAGCTTTCTTT

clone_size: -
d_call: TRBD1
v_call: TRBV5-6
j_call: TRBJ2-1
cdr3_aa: CASSSGRDRGLDEQFF
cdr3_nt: TGTGCCAGCAGCTCGGGCCGGGACAGGGGGCTGGATGAGCAGTTCTTC

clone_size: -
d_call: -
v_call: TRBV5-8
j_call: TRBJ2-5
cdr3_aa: CASSGGRGAGETQYF
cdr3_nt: TGTGCCAGCAGCGGGGGCCGCGGGGCAGGGGAGACCCAGTACTTC

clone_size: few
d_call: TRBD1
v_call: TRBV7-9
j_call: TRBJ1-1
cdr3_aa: CASSSGQKNTEAFF
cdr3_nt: TGTGCCAGCAGCTCGGGACAGAAGAACACTGAAGCTTTCTTT

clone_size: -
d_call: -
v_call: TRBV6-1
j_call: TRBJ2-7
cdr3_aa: CASSDLYEQYF
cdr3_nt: TGTGCCAGCAGTGACCTATACGAGCAGTACTTC

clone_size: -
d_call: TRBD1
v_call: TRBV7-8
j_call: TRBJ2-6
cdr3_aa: CAANRGPSGANVLTF
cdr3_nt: TGTGCCGCCAACAGGGGTCCCTCTGGGGCCAACGTCCTGACTTTC

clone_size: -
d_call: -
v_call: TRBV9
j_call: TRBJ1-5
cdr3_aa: CASSVGAWAGNQPQHF
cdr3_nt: TGTGCCAGCAGCGTAGGTGCATGGGCCGGTAATCAGCCCCAGCATTTT

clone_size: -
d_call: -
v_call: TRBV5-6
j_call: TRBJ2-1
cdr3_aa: CASSKGRNEQFF
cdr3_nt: TGTGCCAGCAGCAAGGGTCGCAATGAGCAGTTCTTC

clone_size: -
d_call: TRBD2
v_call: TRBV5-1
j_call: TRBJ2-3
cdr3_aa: CASSFPGLAGASTDTQYF
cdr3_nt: TGCGCCAGCAGCTTCCCGGGACTAGCGGGTGCTAGCACAGATACGCAGTATTTT

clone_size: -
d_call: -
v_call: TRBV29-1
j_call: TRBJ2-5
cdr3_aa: CSVLLGETQYF
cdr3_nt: TGCAGCGTCCTCCTCGGAGAGACCCAGTACTTC

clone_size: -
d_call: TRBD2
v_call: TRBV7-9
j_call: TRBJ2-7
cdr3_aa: CASSPLGTSGVLSQYF
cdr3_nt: TGTGCCAGCAGCCCCCTCGGGACTAGCGGAGTATTATCGCAGTACTTC

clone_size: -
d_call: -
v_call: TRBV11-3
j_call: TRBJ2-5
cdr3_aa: CASSLPLRGETQYF
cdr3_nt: TGTGCCAGCAGCTTACCCTTGAGGGGAGAGACCCAGTACTTC

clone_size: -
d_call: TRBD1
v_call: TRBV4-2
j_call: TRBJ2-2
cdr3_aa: CASSQDRVMNGELFF
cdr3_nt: TGTGCCAGCAGCCAGGACAGGGTTATGAACGGGGAGCTGTTTTTT

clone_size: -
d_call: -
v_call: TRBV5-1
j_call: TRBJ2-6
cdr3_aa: CASSPQGLSGANVLTF
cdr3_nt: TGCGCCAGCAGCCCGCAGGGACTCTCTGGGGCCAACGTCCTGACTTTC

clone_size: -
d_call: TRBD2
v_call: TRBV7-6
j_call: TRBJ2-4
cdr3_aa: CASSQRGGLAKNIQYF
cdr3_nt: TGTGCCAGCAGCCAGCGGGGGGGCCTAGCCAAAAACATTCAGTACTTC

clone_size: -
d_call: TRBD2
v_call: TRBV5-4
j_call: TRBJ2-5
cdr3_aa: CASSLASGRARETQYF
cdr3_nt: TGTGCCAGCAGCTTGGCTAGCGGGAGGGCCAGGGAGACCCAGTACTTC

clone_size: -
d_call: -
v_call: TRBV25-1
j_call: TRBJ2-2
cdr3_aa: CASTLPGTGELFF
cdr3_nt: TGTGCCAGCACCCTCCCAGGCACCGGGGAGCTGTTTTTT

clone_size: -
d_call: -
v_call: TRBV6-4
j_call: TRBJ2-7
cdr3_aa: CASSDSSQGQGLCEQYF
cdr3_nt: TGTGCCAGCAGTGACTCGAGTCAGGGGCAGGGGTTGTGCGAGCAGTACTTC

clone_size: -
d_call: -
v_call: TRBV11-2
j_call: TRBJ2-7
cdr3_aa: CASSLGHWGEQYF
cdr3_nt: TGTGCCAGCAGCTTGGGGCATTGGGGCGAGCAGTACTTC

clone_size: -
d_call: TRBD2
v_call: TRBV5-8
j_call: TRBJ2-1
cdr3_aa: CASSSTFSSGSYNEQFF
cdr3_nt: TGTGCCAGCAGCTCAACCTTCTCTAGCGGATCATACAATGAGCAGTTCTTC

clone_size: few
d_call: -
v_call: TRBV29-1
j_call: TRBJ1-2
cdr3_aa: CSVGRDLHTNDGYTF
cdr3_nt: TGCAGCGTTGGAAGGGACCTTCACACAAACGATGGCTACACCTTC

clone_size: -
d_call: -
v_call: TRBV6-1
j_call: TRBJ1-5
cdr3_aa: CASSDRGRASNQPQHF
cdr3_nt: TGTGCCAGCAGTGACAGGGGCAGGGCTAGCAATCAGCCCCAGCATTTT

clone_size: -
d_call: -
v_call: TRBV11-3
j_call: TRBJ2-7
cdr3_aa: CASSKNGRAGATYEQYF
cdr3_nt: TGTGCCAGCAGCAAAAACGGTAGGGCGGGGGCGACCTACGAGCAGTACTTC

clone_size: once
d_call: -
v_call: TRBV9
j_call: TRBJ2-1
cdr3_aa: CASRPGQGHGLGGNEQFF
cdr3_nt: TGTGCCAGCAGACCCGGACAAGGACACGGGCTCGGTGGGAATGAGCAGTTCTTC

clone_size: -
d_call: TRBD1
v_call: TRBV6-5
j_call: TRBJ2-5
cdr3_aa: CASRLQGVGETQYF
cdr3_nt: TGTGCCAGCAGATTACAGGGGGTCGGAGAGACCCAGTACTTC

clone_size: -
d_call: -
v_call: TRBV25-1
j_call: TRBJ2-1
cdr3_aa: CASSEYGRDEQFF
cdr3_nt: TGTGCCAGCAGTGAATACGGTAGGGATGAGCAGTTCTTC

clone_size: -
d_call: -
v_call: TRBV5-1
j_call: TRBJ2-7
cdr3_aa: CASRGAAGNYEQYF
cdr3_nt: TGCGCCAGCAGGGGAGCGGCAGGGAACTACGAGCAGTACTTC

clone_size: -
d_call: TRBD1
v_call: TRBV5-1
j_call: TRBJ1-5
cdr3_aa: CASSLGDRDNQPQHF
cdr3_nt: TGCGCCAGCAGCTTGGGGGACAGGGACAATCAGCCCCAGCATTTT

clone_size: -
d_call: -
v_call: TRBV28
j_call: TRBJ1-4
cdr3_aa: CASNGGGNEKLFF
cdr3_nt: TGTGCCAGCAACGGGGGGGGTAATGAAAAACTGTTTTTT

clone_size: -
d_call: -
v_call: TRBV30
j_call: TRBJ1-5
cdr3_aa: CAWSVRDSPILEGQPQHF
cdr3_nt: TGTGCCTGGAGTGTACGTGACAGCCCCATTTTAGAAGGGCAGCCCCAGCATTTT

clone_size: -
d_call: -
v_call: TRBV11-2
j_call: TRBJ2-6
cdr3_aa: CASSFSGANVLTF
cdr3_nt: TGTGCCAGCAGCTTTTCTGGGGCCAACGTCCTGACTTTC

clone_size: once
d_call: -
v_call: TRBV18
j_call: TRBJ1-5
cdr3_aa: CASSPTGVLNQPQHF
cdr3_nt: TGTGCCAGCTCACCTACGGGCGTCCTCAATCAGCCCCAGCATTTT

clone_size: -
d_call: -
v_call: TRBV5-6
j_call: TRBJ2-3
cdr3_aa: CASSLGPGASTDTQYF
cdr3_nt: TGTGCCAGCAGCTTGGGGCCGGGGGCCTCCACAGATACGCAGTATTTT

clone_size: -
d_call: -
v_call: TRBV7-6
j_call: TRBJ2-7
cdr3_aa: CASSSASASGGGTASYEQYF
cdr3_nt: TGTGCCAGCAGCTCCGCCTCCGCTAGCGGAGGGGGGACCGCCTCCTACGAGCAGTACTTC

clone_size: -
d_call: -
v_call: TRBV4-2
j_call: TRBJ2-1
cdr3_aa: CASTNRGEQFF
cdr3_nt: TGTGCCAGCACGAATAGGGGTGAGCAGTTCTTC

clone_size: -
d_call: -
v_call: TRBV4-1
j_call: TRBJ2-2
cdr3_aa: CASSQLAPPGGTGELFF
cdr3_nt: TGCGCCAGCAGCCAACTCGCCCCCCCTGGGGGCACCGGGGAGCTGTTTTTT

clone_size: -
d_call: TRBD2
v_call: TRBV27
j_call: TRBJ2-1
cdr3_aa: CASSPIAGAYNEQFF
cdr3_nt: TGTGCCAGCAGTCCCATAGCGGGAGCCTACAATGAGCAGTTCTTC

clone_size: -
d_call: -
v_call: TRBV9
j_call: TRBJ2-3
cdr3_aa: CASSRSGLSTDTQYF
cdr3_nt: TGTGCCAGCAGCCGGAGCGGGCTTAGCACAGATACGCAGTATTTT

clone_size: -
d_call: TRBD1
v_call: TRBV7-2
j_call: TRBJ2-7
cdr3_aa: CASSATGGPYEQYF
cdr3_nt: TGTGCCAGCAGTGCGACAGGGGGGCCCTACGAGCAGTACTTC

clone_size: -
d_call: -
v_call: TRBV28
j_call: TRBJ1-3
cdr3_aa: CASGGAGGNTIYF
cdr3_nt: TGTGCCAGCGGGGGGGCGGGAGGAAACACCATATATTTT

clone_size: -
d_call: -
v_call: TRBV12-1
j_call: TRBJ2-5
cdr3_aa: CASTGDYGTQYF
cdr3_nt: TGTGCCAGCACCGGAGACTACGGGACCCAGTACTTC

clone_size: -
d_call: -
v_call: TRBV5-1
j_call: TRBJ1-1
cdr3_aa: CASSLDTGGGTEAFF
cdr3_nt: TGCGCCAGCAGCTTGGATACGGGAGGAGGGACTGAAGCTTTCTTT

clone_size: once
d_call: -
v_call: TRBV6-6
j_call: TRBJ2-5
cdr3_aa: CASSFFETQYF
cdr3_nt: TGTGCCAGCAGTTTTTTTGAGACCCAGTACTTC